This TCR beta chain was sequenced in a study of cytomegalovirus exposure and HLA in healthy donors. The donors were part of the validation cohort, which consisted of over a hundred subjects and was separate from the first cohort of several hundred subjects. Measured with immunoSEQ multiplex PCR; TCRdb has only the in-frame clones, and not every one. The sample includes fewer than 200,000 clones, roughly 86% seen only once; the top ten take 2.7%. The CDR3 consists of 16 residues. V lost 4 bases to trimming and J lost 7 bases; unmatched junction nucleotides: 10. CDR1 is SGHDT, CDR2 YYEEEE, per germline. This clone is a singleton in its sample.

The TCR comes from a man younger than 35 in good health and CMV-seropositive. The specimen sequenced was PBMCs. The chain combines TRBV5-6 with TRBJ2-3; 12 nucleotides line up with TRBD1. CDR3 amino acids: CASSLINRDRGHTQYF. For the CDR3, the DNA is TGTGCCAGCAGCCTGATTAACCGGGACAGGGGGCATACGCAGTATTTT.